This section outlines one TCR beta chain sequence together with its context. This specimen comes from a study of glioma-infiltrating T cells after dendritic cell vaccination. Study as a whole: Patients received autologous tumor lysate-pulsed dendritic cell vaccination between about 2002 and 2012.

The germline V gene encodes CDR1 SGHNT and CDR2 YYREEE (reference sequence). This CDR3 spans 17 amino acids. V was shortened by 2 bases and J by 0 bases, with 12 bases between the two germline ends. Generated by immunoSEQ multiplex PCR, the TCRdb table keeps only in-frame clones and is missing some. The sample has 100,000 or so clones, 90% seen once; the top ten hold over 2.5%. Stated time point: after dendritic cell vaccination, including at tumor progression/relapse. The chain has TRBV5-4 and TRBJ2-6; D not certain. The sequencing here drew on blood, taken after dendritic cell vaccination. The sequence derives from a human donor with glioblastoma. Here the CDR3 reads CASSFTAESSGANVLTF. CDR3 bases: TGTGCCAGCAGCTTCACAGCCGAAAGCTCTGGGGCCAACGTCCTGACTTTC.